This entry features one T cell receptor (beta chain) sequence. The antigen it recognizes is unknown. The record has no base qualities; no much larger clone is one base away. Libraries were made using the immunoSEQ multiplex PCR assay. For the multiplex PCR, a mixture combining 60 forward primers for TCR Vbeta segments and 13 reverse primers for TCR Jbeta segments was used. The CDR3 region of rearranged TCR beta genes was amplified from genomic DNA with a multiplex PCR assay. The amplified TCR beta libraries were sequenced on the Illumina HiSeq System as 87-base-pair reads. As for the original processing: In a later analysis, tens of millions of unique TCR beta chains were counted across the 500 to 700 repertoires, and roughly 11 million of these chains were shared by at least two donors. Raw reads were error-corrected and collapsed into unique sequences with a nearest-neighbor algorithm that merged closely related sequences to remove PCR and sequencing errors. CDR3 sequences were aligned to IMGT reference sequences to assign V, D and J gene segments. For a sequence to be retained, a match of at least six nucleotides to both a V gene segment and a J gene segment was required. Rearrangements were called productive when the CDR3 lacked stop codons and stayed in frame with V and J; all others were non-productive. Following IMGT convention, CDR3 was defined as the stretch from the second conserved V-encoded cysteine to the conserved J-encoded phenylalanine. The earlier analysis of around 640 of the donors excluded sequences that lacked an unambiguous match to a single V gene segment. An earlier analysis of a few hundred of the donors called V segments functional above 56.7% productive rearrangements and segregating when the between-donor standard deviation exceeded 5%. A statistical classification framework was built to diagnose cytomegalovirus status from the catalog of TCR beta chain sequences. In a later analysis, TCR nucleotide sequences were compared against IMGT/GENE-DB human TR gene sequences so that V and J genes could be assigned. In a later analysis, CDR3 sequences and most-parsimonious VDJ recombination scenarios were assigned using the TCRdist pipeline. In a later analysis, each TCR beta chain was defined by its CDR3 amino acid sequence together with its V-gene family, and reads without a unique V-gene family were excluded. To address suspected cross-contamination and a sequencing artifact, a later analysis removed over 500 highly shared, low-generation-probability nucleotide sequences. In a later analysis, a clonal expansion index was calculated for each public chain from normalized within-repertoire ranks of inferred template counts. A later analysis computed generation probabilities with a VDJ recombination model fitted to out-of-frame rearrangements, and checked the results against IGoR. A later analysis scored TCR-TCR, TCR-HLA and TCR-CMV co-occurrence with hypergeometric tests, applying a repertoire-size bias correction to TCR pairs. In a later analysis, false discovery rates were estimated by permuting HLA or CMV assignments 20 times. In a later analysis, co-occurring TCRs were grouped using DBSCAN, with TCRdist sequence similarity added in when clustering inside HLA-allele-positive subsets. Co-occurrence clustering excluded repertoires with fewer than 30,000 or more than 120,000 public chains, plus five with anomalous nucleotide sharing. In its TCRdb copy, this immuneACCESS table keeps in-frame sequences only and misses some clones. Where compared with another copy, unresolved V genes explain less than half of these, and the others have no known cause. V, J and clone size are those of that table, while D and trimming were read from the DNA. Counted in this sample were about 95,000 clones; approximately 70% of them appeared once. The top ten hold about 8% of the sample.

The entry originates in a study of cytomegalovirus exposure and HLA in healthy donors (dated by TCRdb to the late 2010s). For the wider study: An earlier analysis of fewer than 750 of the donors reported 250 to 300 Gb of sequence data and around 110 million unique TCR beta sequences obtained from about 180 million T cells. Roughly 300 gigabases of sequencing data and tens of millions of unique TCR sequences were included in an early release covering 550 to 650 HLA-typed donors. Of the 350 to 450 genotyped donors, 81% fell in the genetic ancestry cluster associated with self-reported Caucasian donors. The study aimed to test whether cataloging public T cell receptors could reveal signatures of past pathogen exposure. The study used immunosequencing to profile the T cell repertoires of some 600 subjects and linked those repertoires to cytomegalovirus serostatus. Besides the first cohort of approximately 670 subjects, a separate validation cohort made up of 90 to 150 different subjects was used. To predict cytomegalovirus infection status, the study combined high-throughput TCR immunosequencing, statistical association of individual TCRs with disease status, and machine learning. A later analysis re-examined previously published TCR beta repertoires from around 670 donors and added high-resolution HLA genotyping to investigate patterns of TCR occurrence. In the later analysis, no new phenotypic data were used to find candidate immune exposures; instead, reliance was placed on TCR beta sequences and their occurrence across donors. An earlier analysis of some 600 of the donors applied high-throughput TCR beta sequencing to assess whether each TCR beta V gene segment acted as functional or pseudogenic. Donor age, sex, ethnicity and CMV serostatus were compiled alongside the repertoire data. In a later genetic analysis, genome-wide SNP genotypes for 398 of the 666 donors were used, and that subset was treated as a discovery cohort. Every discovery cohort repertoire had been produced on one sequencing platform. HLA typing covered class I and class II loci at four-digit resolution. Typing coverage varied by locus: roughly 620-640 donors for A, B, C, DRB1 and DQB1; around 560 for DQA1; over 600 for DPA1; some 470 for DPB1. Roughly 5 DR-DQ haplotypes were handled as single units for association and clustering because linkage in the cohort was strong. Across under 500 genotyped donors of the cohort, an average of approximately 220,000 unique TCR beta nucleotide sequences per donor were sequenced, and roughly a sixth of those sequences were non-productive. The paper's findings and limits, for the study overall: The study listed approximately 150 TCR beta chains as associated with cytomegalovirus. In a later analysis, TCR association rates were found to vary across HLA loci, with the most associated TCRs seen for DRB1 alleles and the fewest for HLA-C alleles. In vitro tests confirmed that a few of the cytomegalovirus-associated TCR beta chains recognize cytomegalovirus antigens. At a false discovery rate of 0.05, a later analysis linked approximately 18,000 TCR beta sequences to specific HLA alleles. A later genetic analysis associated a missense DCLRE1C variant with V-gene and J-gene trimming of TCR beta chains, and an independent cohort replicated the association. A later genetic analysis reported fewer N-insertions in productive TCRs among donors in an Asian-associated ancestry cluster than the 666-donor mean. This cohort had only TCR beta chains sequenced, and the lack of alpha or paired-chain data limited which features could be detected. Linkage disequilibrium might explain the correlated functional status among segregating V segments, but an unknown experimental factor could not be excluded. Presence/absence analyses assumed roughly uniform sequencing depth across donors, an assumption that may not hold. A further reported finding was that TCR beta sequences accurately predicted the HLA-A and HLA-B alleles for most subjects in the first cohort. When HLA alleles, especially DR and DQ, strongly co-occurred, attributing TCR associations to individual alleles was difficult. It was suggested by the authors that the approach could potentially be generalized to other disease states and immunological phenotypes. A later analysis found that HLA-associated TCR beta chains were more clonally expanded and had lower generation probabilities than equally common non-associated chains. Across donors, most TCR sequences were observed very rarely, whereas some public TCRs were present in many individuals. The earlier analysis of 587 of the donors excluded some 16 rarely observed V segments, including chromosome 9 orphons, because counts were too low. For the cohort, immune exposure information was limited to CMV serostatus. In a later analysis, most CMV-associated TCR beta chains were found to appear HLA-restricted, with HLA associations seemingly driven largely by CMV exposure. The 87-base-pair reads could not distinguish some IMGT-functional V segments, including TRBV6-2 and TRBV6-3, so those segments were excluded. A cluster of highly shared sequence variants was judged likely to represent a technical artifact of the sequencing pipeline. HLA typing was unavailable for some donors at each locus, so association tests used only the typed subset. In a later analysis, several top co-occurrence clusters were reported to appear linked to parvovirus B19, influenza, CMV and Epstein-Barr virus. Broadly in line with IMGT annotations, most TCR beta V segments showed up in productive rearrangements about 87% or about 30% of the time in an earlier analysis of roughly 590 of the donors. The classifier was reported to diagnose cytomegalovirus status with high specificity and sensitivity in both the original cohort and the validation cohort.

The cohort comprised more than 550 healthy bone marrow donors. All cohort members were sampled while nominally healthy, although unrecorded immune exposures were likely present. The donor was CMV seronegative and belonged to the group of more than 300 seronegative cohort members. A peripheral blood sample was provided by each donor, and peripheral blood mononuclear cells were used for TCR beta sequencing. The Qiagen DNeasy Blood Extraction Kit was used to extract genomic DNA from the blood cell samples. Its CDR3 holds 16 amino acids, cysteine through phenylalanine. Here the CDR3 DNA is all that survives: 48 bases in frame from base 1. V is trimmed back by 5 bases and J by 0 bases, and the junction contains 7 bases that no gene match accounts for. The germline V gene provides CDR1 MDHEN and CDR2 SYDVKM.

The receptor comes from a man aged 55 to 70 in good health and CMV-seronegative. This chain joins TRBV28 to TRBJ1-2; 9 nucleotides in the junction match TRBD1. Sequencing was carried out using PBMCs. The CDR3 in this case is CASSTSWTGANYGYTF. The sequenced DNA is TGTGCCAGCAGTACCAGCTGGACAGGGGCTAACTATGGCTACACCTTC.